The 25 T cell receptor beta chains below all came from one sample that was sequenced in a study of CD8+ T cells in alopecia areata (dated by TCRdb to 2017 to 2018). The library came from the immunoSEQ multiplex PCR assay. To provide template for TCR sequencing, every sample had RNA extracted and reverse transcribed into cDNA. Not all clones reach the TCRdb copy of this immuneACCESS table, which keeps in-frame sequences only. Checked studies attribute under half of the gap to unresolved V genes and leave the rest unexplained. This sample gives roughly 100,000 clones in total; around three fifths of them show up just once. Around 10% of the sample belongs to the ten largest clones. Sequencing was performed on CD4+ T cells sorted from blood. The receptors were sampled from a human donor in good health.

The V and J genes are TRBV29-1 and TRBJ2-3, with D perhaps TRBD1 or TRBD2 (5 bases each). The CDR3 is made up of 13 amino acids. Trimming pared 2 bases from V and 5 bases from J, leaving 11 bases between. Germline-derived CDR1 and CDR2 are SQVTM and ANQGSEA. CDR3 DNA sequence: TGCAGCGTTGAAATGGGACCCGGAGATACGCAGTATTTT. Translating it yields CSVEMGPGDTQYF.

This clone was counted a few times. The genes are TRBV6-6 and TRBJ1-2; perhaps TRBD1 as D (6 bases). Trimming cost V 3 bases and J 8 bases, with 16 bases left between them. CDR1 MNHNY and CDR2 SVGAGI come from the germline V gene (reference sequence). This CDR3 spans 14 amino acids. CDR3 in DNA: TGTGCCAGCAGTTATGAGGACCCGGGGACAGGCTACACCTTC. Translating it yields CASSYEDPGTGYTF.

In this sample, this clone turned up once. The germline gene is not matched at one end of the junction; a read error may be the cause. The genes are TRBV6-5 and TRBJ1-1; D is unresolved. CDR3 size: 12 residues. Germline CDR1 and CDR2: MNHEY and SVGAGI. CDR3 loop: CPSSHLNTEAFF. CDR3 bases: TGTCCCAGCAGTCACCTAAACACTGAAGCTTTCTTT.

The chain recombines TRBV25-1 with TRBJ2-7; D possibly corresponds to TRBD2 (6 bases). CDR1 and CDR2 from the germline V gene are MGHDK and SYGVNS. The CDR3 extends over 13 amino acids. Trimming removed 7 bases at V and 2 bases at J, with 12 bases between. Here the CDR3 reads CASNKGGTYEQYF. The CDR3 region has the DNA TGTGCCAGCAACAAAGGCGGGACCTACGAGCAGTACTTC.

V usage is TRBV18 and J usage is TRBJ1-2; a possible D gene is TRBD1 (6 bases). Trimming stripped 6 bases from V and 5 bases from J, with 16 bases between. The CDR3 has 14 residues. Per germline, CDR1 KGHSH and CDR2 LQKENI. CDR3 sequence: CASSLAGQGYGYTF. CDR3 DNA: TGTGCCAGCTCCCTGGCGGGACAAGGTTATGGCTACACCTTC.

This clone is a singleton in its sample. The V gene is TRBV5-1, the J gene TRBJ2-7; D ambiguous. The CDR3 totals 14 residues. The germline V gene encodes CDR1 SGHRS and CDR2 YFSETQ. The V gene lost 3 bases and the J gene lost 5 bases, with 15 bases spanning the gap. This chain's CDR3 is CASSYTDSRDEQYF. The CDR3 nucleotides are TGCGCCAGCAGCTACACCGACTCGCGTGACGAGCAGTACTTC. The whole variable domain, filled in from reference TRBV5-1 and TRBJ2-7, reads KAGVTQTPRYLIKTRGQQVTLSCSPISGHRSVSWYQQTPGQGLQFLFEYFSETQRNKGNFPGRFSGRQFSNSRSEMNVSTLELGDSALYLCASSYTDSRDEQYFGPGTRLTVT.

A remark on this clone: A read error may produce the germline difference seen at one junction end. The rearrangement uses TRBV25-1 and TRBJ2-7; possibly TRBD1 for D (5 bases). There are 13 residues in the CDR3. Germline CDR1 MGHDK, CDR2 SYGVNS. This CDR3 is CPRAGRLPYEQYF. CDR3 coding DNA: TGTCCCAGGGCCGGGCGTCTTCCCTACGAGCAGTACTTC.

This clone was counted a few times. The chain has TRBV2 and TRBJ2-5; D could derive from TRBD1 or TRBD2 (5 bases each). The CDR3 runs 16 residues. From germline, CDR1 is SNHLY and CDR2 FYNNEI. Trimming left V 2 bases short and J 2 bases short, with 15 bases between. The CDR3 is CASSERGPLTQETQYF. The CDR3 DNA sequence: TGTGCCAGCAGTGAAAGGGGACCCCTAACTCAAGAGACCCAGTACTTC.

The rearrangement uses TRBV6-5 and TRBJ1-2, with 8 bases fitting TRBD1. Losses at the gene ends were 5 bases for V and 2 bases for J; bases not matched to a gene: 7. CDR1 is MNHEY and CDR2 is SVGAGI in the germline V gene. CDR3 size: 15 residues. In nucleotides, the CDR3 is TGTGCCAGCAGTCCCGGACAGGGATTAAACTATGGCTACACCTTC. Its protein product is CASSPGQGLNYGYTF.

This clone came up a few times. The rearrangement uses TRBV29-1 and TRBJ1-2; 7 nucleotides match TRBD1. Germline V gene sequence: CDR1 SQVTM, CDR2 ANQGSEA. This CDR3 contains 12 residues. With V trimmed by 6 bases and J by 7 bases, 8 bases remained unmatched. CDR3 loop: CSVVGTESGYTF. In nucleotides, the CDR3 is TGCAGCGTGGTCGGGACAGAAAGTGGCTACACCTTC.

The CDR3 loop is CASGWVETQYF. DNA for the CDR3: TGTGCCAGCGGGTGGGTGGAGACCCAGTACTTC. The chain joins TRBV6-5 to TRBJ2-5; D ambiguous. This CDR3 spans 11 amino acids. Trimming took 8 bases from V and 5 from J, leaving 9 bases between them. The V gene's germline CDR1 is MNHEY and CDR2 SVGAGI.

This clone was detected only a few times. The V call is TRBV12-5, the J call TRBJ2-3; D is unresolved. Trimming left V 5 bases short and J 4 bases short, with 10 bases between. The germline V gene has CDR1 LGHNT and CDR2 FRNRAP. The CDR3 contains 13 residues. CDR3 DNA: TGTGCTAGTGGTACGGACCTTTCAGATACGCAGTATTTT. Its protein product is CASGTDLSDTQYF.

The sample holds a few counts of this clone. The chain uses TRBV6-5 and TRBJ1-4; 7 bases map to TRBD1. The length of the CDR3 is 14 residues. Trimming took 4 bases from V and 7 from J; bases not matched to a gene: 6. Germline CDR1 MNHEY, CDR2 SVGAGI. The CDR3 here is CASSSQGRVEKLFF. Here the CDR3 DNA reads TGTGCCAGCAGTTCACAGGGGAGAGTTGAAAAACTGTTTTTT.

This sequence joins TRBV7-9 and TRBJ1-2; no reliable D call. Germline V lookup: CDR1 SEHNR, CDR2 FQNEAQ (reference sequence). The CDR3 extends over 14 amino acids. Trimming pared 2 bases from V and 8 bases from J, leaving 15 bases between. The CDR3 is CASSLSPEDRGYTF. The CDR3 region has the DNA TGTGCCAGCAGCTTATCACCGGAGGATAGAGGCTACACCTTC. Drawing the rest from reference TRBV7-9 and TRBJ1-2, the complete variable domain is DTGVSQNPRHKITKRGQNVTFRCDPISEHNRLYWYRQTLGQGPEFLTYFQNEAQLEKSRLLSDRFSAERPKGSFSTLEIQRTEQGDSAMYLCASSLSPEDRGYTFGSGTRLTVV.

The CDR3 sequence: CASSQRGGTYNEQFF. DNA of the CDR3: TGTGCCAGCAGCCAGCGGGGGGGAACCTACAATGAGCAGTTCTTC. The chain carries TRBV7-2 and TRBJ2-1, with 10 bases fitting TRBD2. The CDR3 spans 15 residues. The V and J ends lost 5 bases and 2 bases, in that order; junction bases with no gene match: 3. Germline CDR1 SGHTA, CDR2 FQGNSA.

V and J are TRBV5-1 and TRBJ2-2; possible D gene TRBD1, 7 bases. The CDR3 has 15 amino acids. Germline-derived CDR1 and CDR2 are SGHRS and YFSETQ. V shed 4 bases and J shed 6 bases, with 16 bases lying between them. The CDR3 DNA reads TGCGCCAGCAGCCCCGACAGGGAGGCTGCCGGGGAGCTGTTTTTT. Translated, it gives CASSPDREAAGELFF.

This clone was picked up a small number of times. V is TRBV7-2 and J is TRBJ2-3; no clear D gene. The CDR3 covers 13 residues. Germline V gene lookup returns CDR1 SGHTA and CDR2 FQGNSA. Trimming shortened V by 5 bases and J by 4 bases, and 10 bases separated the two germline ends. CDR3 region: CASSPPLADTQYF. The CDR3 coding sequence is TGTGCCAGCAGCCCCCCCCTGGCAGATACGCAGTATTTT.

The gene calls are TRBV7-9 and TRBJ2-3, with D perhaps TRBD1 (6 bases). Per germline, CDR1 SEHNR and CDR2 FQNEAQ (reference sequence). Trimming left V 4 bases short and J 2 bases short, with 13 bases between. The CDR3 is made up of 15 amino acids. The CDR3 spells CASSSLGQLTDTQYF. The CDR3 nucleotides are TGTGCCAGCAGCTCCCTAGGACAGCTCACAGATACGCAGTATTTT.

This clone has only a few counts. This chain connects TRBV7-2 to TRBJ2-5, with TRBD2 identical over 10 bases. V shed 2 bases and J 5 bases; nucleotides not matched to a gene: 5. Germline CDR1 and CDR2: SGHTA and FQGNSA. This CDR3 contains 15 residues. CDR3 residues: CASSLQRGGGETQYF. The CDR3 DNA reads TGTGCCAGCAGCTTACAGCGGGGGGGCGGTGAGACCCAGTACTTC.

This chain uses TRBV7-9 with TRBJ2-7; no clear D gene. Germline CDR1 is SEHNR and CDR2 is FQNEAQ (reference sequence). The ends were cut back, 5 bases at V and 7 bases at J, with 12 bases in the middle. The CDR3 is made up of 12 amino acids. CDR3 sequence reads: CASSLLGAEQYF. CDR3 DNA sequence: TGTGCCAGCAGCCTGCTTGGCGCGGAGCAGTACTTC.

With respect to this clone: The sample holds other DNA sequences that translate to the same CDR3. The rearrangement uses TRBV30 and TRBJ2-5; D is undetermined. The CDR3 is 12 amino acids. The V end lost 0 bases, the J end lost 2 bases, and 4 bases lay between the germline ends. Germline V CDR1 and CDR2: GTSNPN, SVGIG (reference sequence). In nucleotides, the CDR3 is TGTGCCTGGAGTGTAGGGCAAGAGACCCAGTACTTC. The encoded protein is CAWSVGQETQYF.

The CDR3 sequence: CASSFVSGTGNSPLHF. CDR3 in DNA: TGTGCCAGCAGCTTCGTTTCCGGGACGGGAAATTCACCCCTCCACTTT. This chain joins TRBV7-2 and TRBJ1-6; D is possibly TRBD1 (5 bases). The CDR3 runs 16 residues. Trimming shortened V by 3 bases and J by 7 bases, and 16 bases separated the two germline ends. CDR1 SGHTA and CDR2 FQGNSA come from the germline V gene.

In this sample, this clone turned up a few times. The chain carries TRBV30 and TRBJ2-2; 8 positions match TRBD2. Germline V gene sequence: CDR1 GTSNPN, CDR2 SVGIG (reference sequence). The CDR3 covers 17 residues. The J segment lost 5 bases and the V segment lost 2 bases, leaving 13 bases of the junction unmatched. The CDR3 sequence is CAWSIKPGGRRTGELFF. CDR3 DNA: TGTGCCTGGAGTATCAAGCCGGGGGGGCGGCGGACCGGGGAGCTGTTTTTT.

The V call is TRBV29-1, the J call TRBJ2-3; D may match TRBD1 or TRBD2 (6 bases each). The CDR3 sequence is 16 residues long. Trimming shortened V by 4 bases and J by 5 bases, and 22 bases separated the two germline ends. CDR1 is SQVTM, CDR2 ANQGSEA, per germline. The CDR3 loop is CSVAVKWGAGLDTQYF. CDR3 bases: TGCAGCGTTGCGGTGAAGTGGGGGGCCGGGTTAGATACGCAGTATTTT.

This clone came up a few times. The rearrangement uses TRBV29-1 and TRBJ2-2, with D perhaps matching TRBD1 (6 bases). CDR1 and CDR2 (germline): SQVTM, ANQGSEA. The CDR3 is made up of 14 amino acids. V was shortened by 7 bases and J by 2 bases, with 14 bases between the two germline ends. CDR3 nucleotides: TGCAGCGCAGGGACAAGAACCAACACCGGGGAGCTGTTTTTT. This translates into CSAGTRTNTGELFF.